This TCR beta chain was recorded in a study of T cell responses to AZD1222 COVID-19 vaccine. There are 10 residues in the CDR3. V was pared by 5 bases and J by 8 bases, with 9 bases between. Germline V gene lookup returns CDR1 SQVTM and CDR2 ANQGSEA. Repertoires were generated with immunoSEQ multiplex PCR, while TCRdb's copy carries only in-frame clones and drops some. The sample contains about 93,000 clones, around 92% of which appear only once. Notes on the study in general: The breadth and depth of Spike-specific TCRs increased once two AZD1222 doses had been given. Per reports, nearly half of all spike-specific TCRs target regions that are unmutated in variants. Repertoire samples came only from after the peak T cell response.

This clone has a single count. Antigen unknown. Sequences were derived from peripheral blood, sampled on day 0 of MenACWY control vaccination. This clonotype originated in an adult in good health. V is TRBV29-1 and J is TRBJ1-2; D remains ambiguous. Here the CDR3 reads CSVLHYGYTF. DNA for the CDR3: TGCAGCGTTCTTCATTACGGCTACACCTTC.